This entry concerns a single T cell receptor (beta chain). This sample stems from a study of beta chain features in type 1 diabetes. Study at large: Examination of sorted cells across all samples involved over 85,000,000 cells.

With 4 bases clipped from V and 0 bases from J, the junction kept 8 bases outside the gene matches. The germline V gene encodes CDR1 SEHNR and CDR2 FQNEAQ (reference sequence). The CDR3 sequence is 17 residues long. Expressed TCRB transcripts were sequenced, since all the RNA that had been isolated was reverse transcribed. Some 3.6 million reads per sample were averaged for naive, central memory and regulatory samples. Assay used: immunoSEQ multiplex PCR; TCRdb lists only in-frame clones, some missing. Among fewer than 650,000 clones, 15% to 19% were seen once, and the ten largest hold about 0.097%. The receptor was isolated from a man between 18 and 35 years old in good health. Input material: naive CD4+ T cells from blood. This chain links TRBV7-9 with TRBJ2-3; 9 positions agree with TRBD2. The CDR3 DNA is TGTGCCAGCAGCTCGGACGGCAGCGGGGGGAGCACAGATACGCAGTATTTT. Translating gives CASSSDGSGGSTDTQYF.